This TCR beta chain was identified during a study of T cell changes during pregnancy in multiple sclerosis. Deletions cut 4 bases from V and 1 base from J, with 13 bases between. CDR1 and CDR2 (germline): SEHNR, FQNEAQ (reference sequence). CDR3 length equals 15 residues. Profiled with immunoSEQ multiplex PCR; TCRdb holds only in-frame clones, not every one. The sample contains some 93,000 clones, about 92% of which appear only once. The sample consisted of peripheral blood, taken after pregnancy. This receptor was taken from a female donor with multiple sclerosis, enrolled in a pregnancy study. The chain carries TRBV7-9 and TRBJ1-1; D gene unclear. The CDR3 reads CASSSPRQTNTEAFF. CDR3 bases: TGTGCCAGCAGCTCCCCGAGGCAGACGAACACTGAAGCTTTCTTT.